This TCR beta chain was sequenced during a study of T cells in localized non-small cell lung cancer. Points from the study as a whole: Across samples, adjacent lung featured a median roughly 50 of the top 100 tumor clones. There was higher T cell clonality in uninvolved adjacent lung than in tumor, and it was highest there. With higher T cell density in blood came longer overall survival. Multi-region tumor sequencing was not done, so intratumor heterogeneity could not be excluded.

This table comes from immunoSEQ multiplex PCR, and its TCRdb copy is limited to in-frame clones, with some not included. The sample lists about 20,000 clones, more than 75% occurring once. Concerning this clone: Antigen: not known.

From germline, CDR1 is GTSNPN and CDR2 SVGIG (reference sequence). Deletions cut 4 bases from V and 0 bases from J, with 9 bases between. This CDR3 comprises 14 residues. The specimen was PBMCs, collected before any cancer treatment. This sequence was found in a man aged 35 to 70 with stage II squamous cell lung carcinoma. The chain employs TRBV30 and TRBJ1-4, with D tentatively TRBD1 (5 bases). The chain's CDR3 is CAWTGTATNEKLFF. CDR3 coding DNA: TGTGCCTGGACCGGGACCGCAACTAATGAAAAACTGTTTTTT.